What follows describes a single T cell receptor beta chain. Its binding antigen is unknown. No qualities accompany the bases; no much larger clone lies one base away. The data originate from a study of radiotherapy plus CTLA-4 blockade in lung cancer (dated 2018 in TCRdb). Study-level background: Among enrolled patients, approximately 19% had an objective response and 25% to 35% reached disease control.

The paper as a whole reports these results and caveats: After treatment with radiotherapy and ipilimumab, TCR clones that originated in tumors expanded in peripheral blood. The strongest predictors of response, as reported, were early dynamic changes in blood T cell clones along with a rise in serum interferon-beta after radiation.

Focal radiation therapy combined with CTLA-4 blockade (ipilimumab) was tested in patients with chemo-refractory metastatic non-small-cell lung cancer. Trimming removed 5 bases from V and 7 bases from J, leaving 17 bases between the germline ends. Looking up the germline V gene yields CDR1 LGHNT and CDR2 FRNRAP. Including the terminal cysteine and phenylalanine, the CDR3 comprises 14 residues. Only CDR3 DNA is held: 42 bases, read in frame from base 1. The method behind the library was the immunoSEQ multiplex PCR assay. Drawn from immuneACCESS, this table holds only the in-frame rearrangements with V and J called that TCRdb kept. Clones are partly lost; checked studies trace under half to an unresolved V gene and leave the rest unexplained. This sample holds some 100,000 clones; more than 65% were observed only once. The biggest ten clones account for 4% to 6% of the sample.

The sequencing here drew on peripheral blood, taken from a patient treated with radiotherapy plus ipilimumab. The sequence is built from TRBV12-5 and TRBJ2-5; the D gene is perhaps TRBD2, on 6 matching bases. This TCR derives from a human donor with non-small cell lung cancer who had a partial response to radiotherapy plus ipilimumab. The CDR3 corresponds to CASGPGLPSRTQYF. The nucleotides read TGTGCTAGTGGTCCGGGACTGCCGAGTCGGACCCAGTACTTC.